The clone carrying this T cell receptor (beta chain) has ten or more counts. Its antigen is currently unknown. The sample originates from a study of regulatory T cells in long-lasting Graves disease. General study points: When disease was persistent, TRBV28, TRBJ1-2 and TRBJ2-5 were the favored segments.

Specified time point: newly diagnosed GD, antithyroid drugs for less than 3 months. After RNA was extracted from PBMCs, the TCR library was made from it. Germline-derived CDR1 and CDR2 are SGHRS and YFSETQ. V was cut by 4 bases and J by 4 bases, with 14 bases left in between. There are 15 residues in the CDR3. In building TCR beta libraries, iRepertoire HTBI primers were used together with Arm-PCR of CDR3 regions. TCRdb called the multiplex PCR reads again in MiXCR, with one record for every CDR3 protein. Among about 470,000 distinct CDR3 sequences listed, roughly 15% were seen once. This sample also belongs to another study, concerning T cells in Graves' hyperthyroidism and ophthalmopathy.

This clonotype originated in a man aged 35-49 years with Graves disease. Here the sequenced sample was peripheral blood mononuclear cells (PBMCs), taken at new diagnosis, from a patient treated with antithyroid drugs. This rearrangement joins TRBV5-1 to TRBJ1-4, with D perhaps matching TRBD1 (6 bases). For the CDR3, the DNA is TGCGCCAGCAGCCCAGGACAGAGTATTAATGAAAAACTGTTTTTT. This encodes CASSPGQSINEKLFF.